The 4 T cell receptor beta chains given below trace back to one sample, sequenced in a study of T cells in Graves' hyperthyroidism and ophthalmopathy. TCR beta CDR3 region amplification was performed from RNA transcripts. RT-PCR in the first round (using the HTBI primer set) targeted the TCR CDR3. Using its own MiXCR run on the multiplex PCR reads, TCRdb lists one record per CDR3 protein. The sample consists of 250,000 to 300,000 distinct CDR3 sequences, roughly a fifth of them appearing once. The sequenced sample consisted of blood. The receptors shown here come from a man aged 45-60 years with Graves' ophthalmopathy.

This clonotype was detected only a few times. The V gene is TRBV30, the J gene TRBJ1-3, with unresolved D. Deletions cut 0 bases from V and 0 bases from J, with 6 bases between. There are 14 residues in the CDR3. Germline loops: CDR1 GTSNPN, CDR2 SVGIG (reference sequence). CDR3 in DNA: TGTGCCTGGAGTGTTGGCCCCTCTGGAAACACCATATATTTT. This translates into CAWSVGPSGNTIYF.

This clonotype came up a few times. The chain has TRBV12-3 or TRBV12-4 and TRBJ2-5, with a weak D call TRBD1 (6 bases). CDR3 length: 14 amino acids. Between the trimmed V and J ends, which lost 3 bases and 5 bases, there was a span of 13 bases. The CDR3 nucleotides are TGTGCCAGCAGTTTGAGGGACATGGGCGAGACCCAGTACTTC. It codes for CASSLRDMGETQYF.

The V call is TRBV6-1, the J call TRBJ1-2, with D unresolved. The CDR3 runs 10 residues. V dropped 6 bases and J dropped 7 bases, with 6 bases sitting between them. The germline CDR1 and CDR2 sequences are MNHNS and SASEGT. DNA of the CDR3: TGTGCCAGCAGGACGATTGGCTACACCTTC. It yields the protein CASRTIGYTF.

The chain links TRBV6-1 to TRBJ1-6; 7 positions match TRBD1. The CDR3 is made up of 14 amino acids. Trimming cost V 10 bases and J 12 bases; bases outside gene matches: 15. Germline loops: CDR1 MNHNS, CDR2 SASEGT. CDR3 in DNA: TGTGCCACCCGAAAAGTAGGGGGCGGGGGACCCCTCCACTTT. This gives the protein CATRKVGGGGPLHF.